This TCR beta chain emerged from a study of blood T cell repertoires in COVID-19. Study summary: Sites in the United States, Italy and Spain provided acute and convalescent COVID-19 samples. From T cells, B-cell-depleted T cells, or PBMCs came the material, which was cDNA or gDNA.

Followed over time, Seattle patients had been enrolled while infection was active. The CDR3 consists of 15 residues. The V segment lost 5 bases and the J segment 5 bases; nucleotides outside the gene matches: 6. Germline CDR1 is SGHAT and CDR2 is FQNNGV. In the original processing: Using reference gene primer amplification, nucleated cell counts were estimated. The assay was immunoSEQ multiplex PCR, and TCRdb's table has in-frame clones only and misses some. Clonal size and the V and J genes are those of that table, whereas D and trimming came from the DNA. The sample contains about 160,000 clones, roughly 80% of which appear only once.

The receptor was derived from a woman in her 40s with COVID-19, enrolled during active disease. The sample was peripheral blood. This chain links TRBV11-2 with TRBJ2-5; 12 bases agree with TRBD1. The CDR3 DNA follows: TGTGCCAGCAGCCGGGACAGGGGGCTTGGGGAGACCCAGTACTTC. It is translated as CASSRDRGLGETQYF.